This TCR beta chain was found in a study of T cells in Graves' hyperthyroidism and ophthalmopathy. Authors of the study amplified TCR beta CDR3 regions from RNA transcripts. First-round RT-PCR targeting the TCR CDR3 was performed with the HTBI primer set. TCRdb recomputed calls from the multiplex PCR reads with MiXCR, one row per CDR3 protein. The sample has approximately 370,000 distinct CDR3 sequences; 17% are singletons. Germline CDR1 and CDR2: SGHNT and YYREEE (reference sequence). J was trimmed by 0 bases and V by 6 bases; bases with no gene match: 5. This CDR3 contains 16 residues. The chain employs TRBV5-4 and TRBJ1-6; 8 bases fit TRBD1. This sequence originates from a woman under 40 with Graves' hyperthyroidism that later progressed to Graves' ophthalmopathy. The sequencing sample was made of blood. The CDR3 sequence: CASTKDRGSYNSPLHF. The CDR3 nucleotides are TGTGCCAGCACCAAAGACAGGGGCTCCTATAATTCACCCCTCCACTTT.